One and the same sample provided the 25 T cell receptor beta chains below, sequenced in a study of regulatory T cells in long-lasting Graves disease. For TCR beta, libraries came from iRepertoire HTBI primers and Arm-PCR of CDR3 regions. Via MiXCR, TCRdb re-called the multiplex PCR reads, giving one row per CDR3 protein. The table lists roughly 530,000 distinct CDR3 sequences, roughly 15% of them singletons. The sample's time point: newly diagnosed GD, antithyroid drugs for less than 3 months. Following extraction of RNA from PBMCs, that RNA was used to make the TCR library. These records were also assigned to another study, of T cells in Graves' hyperthyroidism and ophthalmopathy.

The material was peripheral blood mononuclear cells (PBMCs), obtained at new diagnosis, from a patient treated with antithyroid drugs. The receptors come from a woman in her forties or fifties with Graves disease.

Ten or more counts support this clonotype. The V call is TRBV29-1, the J call TRBJ1-1, with TRBD1 matching over 7 bases. Trimming removed 4 bases from V and 3 bases from J; junction bases left unmatched: 11. Germline CDR1 is SQVTM and CDR2 is ANQGSEA. This CDR3 contains 15 residues. The CDR3 sequence: CSVGVTTGWDTEAFF. The CDR3 DNA reads TGCAGCGTTGGGGTCACGACAGGGTGGGACACTGAAGCTTTCTTT.

At least ten counts were recorded for this clonotype. The genes are TRBV7-2 and TRBJ2-1, with D possibly called TRBD1 or TRBD2 (5 bases each). The CDR3 is made up of 17 amino acids. V lost 4 bases and J 7 bases, leaving 23 bases between the germline ends. Germline V gene data show CDR1 as SGHTA and CDR2 as FQGNSA. CDR3 DNA: TGTGCCAGCAGCTCGACCTGGATCGCTAGTTGGGGGAATGAGCAGTTCTTC. It translates to CASSSTWIASWGNEQFF.

This clonotype was observed at least ten times. The chain carries TRBV6-2 or TRBV6-3 and TRBJ1-1, with D possibly being TRBD1 (5 bases). Looked up from germline, CDR1 is MNHEY and CDR2 is SVGEGT. The CDR3 is 15 residues long. Trimming removed 0 bases at V and 2 bases at J, with 10 bases between. The CDR3 DNA reads as TGTGCCAGCAGTTACTCGATGGGACTCAACACTGAAGCTTTCTTT. Translating it yields CASSYSMGLNTEAFF.

This clonotype appeared many times. This chain uses TRBV12-3 or TRBV12-4 with TRBJ1-3, with D possibly TRBD1 on 6 matching bases. With 5 bases removed from V and 0 bases from J, the gap between germline ends came to 14 bases. This CDR3 is 16 amino acids long. The CDR3 DNA is TGTGCCAGCAGTGGACAGTCCTTGGGCTCTGGAAACACCATATATTTT. This codes for CASSGQSLGSGNTIYF.

This clonotype was picked up one time. Here the CDR3 reads CASSTPGLLGEKLFF. CDR3 in DNA: TGTGCCAGTAGTACCCCGGGCCTTTTGGGTGAAAAACTGTTTTTT. The V call is TRBV19, the J call TRBJ1-4; no clear D. The CDR3 loop spans 15 amino acids. Trimming removed 4 bases from V and 7 bases from J, with 16 bases in between. The germline V gene has CDR1 LNHDA and CDR2 SQIVND (reference sequence).

V is TRBV7-2 and J is TRBJ1-6; D is unresolved. The CDR3 has 15 residues. Trimming removed 1 base at V and 7 bases at J, with 11 bases between. CDR1 and CDR2 (germline): SGHTA, FQGNSA. CDR3 in amino acids: CASSLVGGGNSPLHF. DNA of the CDR3: TGTGCCAGCAGCTTAGTGGGCGGAGGAAATTCACCCCTCCACTTT.

This clonotype has a handful of counts. The chain has TRBV6-2 or TRBV6-3 and TRBJ2-3, with 8 bases identical to TRBD1. Germline CDR1 MNHEY, CDR2 SVGEGT. V gave up 3 bases and J gave up 6 bases; unmatched junction bases: 11. The CDR3 runs to 16 residues. In DNA form, the CDR3 reads TGTGCCAGCAGTTATTCACGGACAGGGCCGGGGGATACGCAGTATTTT. Amino acids: CASSYSRTGPGDTQYF.

This clonotype was seen more than once but under ten times. The chain uses TRBV12-3 or TRBV12-4 and TRBJ2-1, with TRBD2 matching over 9 bases. CDR3 size: 13 residues. The V segment lost 8 bases and the J segment 7 bases; nucleotides outside the gene matches: 6. The CDR3 region is CASGMAGGNEQFF. CDR3 in DNA: TGTGCCAGCGGGATGGCGGGGGGGAATGAGCAGTTCTTC.

V is TRBV9 and J is TRBJ2-5; 9 nucleotides agree with TRBD2. V shed 0 bases, J shed 0 bases, and the junction held 3 bases outside the gene matches. The CDR3 covers 16 residues. Germline V gives CDR1 SGDLS, CDR2 YYNGEE. The DNA of the CDR3 is TGTGCCAGCAGCGTAGCTCCTAGCGGGGACCAAGAGACCCAGTACTTC. Its protein product is CASSVAPSGDQETQYF.

This clonotype turned up a few times. The rearrangement links TRBV20-1 to TRBJ1-2, with D perhaps TRBD1 (6 bases). Trimming pared 2 bases from V and 7 bases from J, leaving 11 bases between. The germline CDR1 and CDR2 sequences are DFQATT and SNEGSKA (reference sequence). The CDR3 runs to 12 residues. CDR3 in amino acids: CSARFQGSGYTF. In DNA form, the CDR3 reads TGCAGTGCTAGATTCCAGGGGAGTGGCTACACCTTC.

This clonotype was counted ten times or more. J is TRBJ2-1 and V is TRBV20-1; D may be TRBD1 (6 bases). CDR3 length: 15 amino acids. CDR1 is DFQATT and CDR2 is SNEGSKA in the germline V gene (reference sequence). Trimming took 6 bases from V and 0 from J, leaving 15 bases between them. For the CDR3, the DNA is TGCAGTGCAAACCACAGGGATGGCTCCTACAATGAGCAGTTCTTC. Amino acids: CSANHRDGSYNEQFF.

A note on this clonotype: A much larger clone differs by one base, so this may be a read error. V gene TRBV2 combines with J gene TRBJ1-1, with D possibly TRBD1 on 6 matching bases. Trimming took off 7 bases at V and 6 bases at J, with 18 bases between the two ends. Germline CDR1 reads SNHLY; CDR2 reads FYNNEI. The CDR3 is made up of 14 amino acids. CDR3 sequence reads: CASTLAGVASEAFF. The CDR3 DNA sequence: TGTGCCAGCACCTTGGCAGGGGTAGCGTCTGAAGCTTTCTTT.

This chain connects TRBV3-1 to TRBJ2-5, with 7 bases aligning to TRBD2. This CDR3 is built from 14 residues. Per germline, CDR1 LGHDT and CDR2 YNNKEL (reference sequence). Trimming removed 3 bases from V and 4 bases from J; junction bases left unmatched: 5. DNA of the CDR3: TGTGCCAGCAGCCAGTCCGGGGGGAGAGAGACCCAGTACTTC. Protein: CASSQSGGRETQYF.

This clonotype was seen more than once but under ten times. V and J are TRBV7-2 and TRBJ2-1, with a possible D match to TRBD2 (6 bases). The CDR3 runs to 13 residues. Between the trimmed V and J ends, which lost 3 bases and 13 bases, there was a span of 16 bases. Germline V lookup: CDR1 SGHTA, CDR2 FQGNSA. The CDR3 DNA reads TGTGCCAGCAGCTTGGAGAGAGGACTACCCCAGTTCTTC. It translates to CASSLERGLPQFF.

This clonotype was detected ten times or more. The rearrangement joins TRBV5-1 to TRBJ2-3; the D gene is possibly TRBD2 (5 bases). The V end was cut by 3 bases, the J end by 0 bases, with 5 bases between. Looked up from germline, CDR1 is SGHRS and CDR2 is YFSETQ. This CDR3 comprises 13 residues. The CDR3 DNA reads TGCGCCAGCAGCTGGAGGAGCACAGATACGCAGTATTTT. Residues: CASSWRSTDTQYF. The full variable domain, its missing parts supplied by reference TRBV5-1 and TRBJ2-3, is KAGVTQTPRYLIKTRGQQVTLSCSPISGHRSVSWYQQTPGQGLQFLFEYFSETQRNKGNFPGRFSGRQFSNSRSEMNVSTLELGDSALYLCASSWRSTDTQYFGPGTRLTVL.

This clonotype has more than one count but fewer than ten. The rearrangement joins TRBV19 to TRBJ1-5; D ambiguous. The CDR3 is 15 amino acids. Trimming pared 4 bases from V and 3 bases from J, leaving 13 bases between. Germline V lookup: CDR1 LNHDA, CDR2 SQIVND (reference sequence). Here the CDR3 reads CASSSQVVNNQPQHF. The DNA of the CDR3 is TGTGCCAGTAGTAGTCAGGTGGTCAACAATCAGCCCCAGCATTTT.

The sample holds many counts of this clonotype. CDR3 residues: CASSPTSKGKLFF. The DNA for the CDR3 is TGTGCCAGCAGCCCCACTTCCAAGGGAAAACTGTTTTTT. V and J are TRBV7-8 and TRBJ1-4; D ambiguous. The CDR3 loop spans 13 amino acids. The germline V and J ends were trimmed by 5 bases and 10 bases, with 14 bases remaining between them. From germline, CDR1 is SGHVS and CDR2 FQNEAQ. The full variable domain, with the rest looked up from reference TRBV7-8 and TRBJ1-4, is GAGVSQSPRYKVAKRGQDVALRCDPISGHVSLFWYQQALGQGPEFLTYFQNEAQLDKSGLPSDRFFAERPEGSVSTLKIQRTQQEDSAVYLCASSPTSKGKLFFGSGTQLSVL.

DNA for the CDR3: TGTGCCAGCAGCTTGGCCTTATCTGGAAACACCATATATTTT. Its protein is CASSLALSGNTIYF. The chain combines TRBV28 with TRBJ1-3; D ambiguous. This CDR3 has 14 amino acids. Deletions cut 6 bases from V and 1 base from J, with 10 bases between. Germline CDR1 MDHEN, CDR2 SYDVKM.

Notes on this clonotype: A much larger clone lies a single base off, so this may be a read error. The chain joins TRBV10-3 to TRBJ2-1; TRBD1 or TRBD2 may be the D gene (5 bases each). The closer fit of TRBJ2-7 to the DNA end suggests the J call may be wrong. This CDR3 is built from 16 residues. CDR1 ENHRY and CDR2 SYGVKD come from the germline V gene. CDR3 region: CAISESFEGIYNEQYF. As DNA, the CDR3 is TGTGCCATCAGTGAGTCTTTTGAGGGGATCTACAATGAGCAGTACTTC.

This clonotype was found many times. This chain links TRBV3-1 with TRBJ1-2, with TRBD1 identical over 8 bases. The CDR3 covers 15 residues. CDR1 is LGHDT and CDR2 is YNNKEL in the germline V gene (reference sequence). V lost 1 base, J lost 7 bases, and 8 bases stayed unmatched. CDR3 sequence (DNA): TGTGCCAGCAGCCAAGTCGGGACAGGACCTATTGGCTACACCTTC. Residues: CASSQVGTGPIGYTF.

At least ten counts were recorded for this clonotype. The chain links TRBV4-1 to TRBJ1-2; D is perhaps TRBD1 (5 bases). Trimming took 1 base from V and 4 from J, leaving 16 bases between them. The CDR3 extends over 16 amino acids. From germline, CDR1 is MGHRA and CDR2 YSYEKL. The CDR3 loop is CASSQARGVISYGYTF. CDR3 coding DNA: TGCGCCAGCAGCCAAGCACGGGGGGTTATCTCCTATGGCTACACCTTC.

The rearrangement joins TRBV12-3 or TRBV12-4 to TRBJ2-7; D is possibly TRBD2 (6 bases). Between the trimmed V and J ends, which lost 8 bases and 1 base, there was a span of 18 bases. The length of the CDR3 is 15 residues. The CDR3 bases are TGTGCCAGCGGTTGGGGGGTGGGGTTTTCCTACGAGCAGTACTTC. Its translation: CASGWGVGFSYEQYF.

V gene TRBV18 combines with J gene TRBJ2-1; no definite D call. CDR1 KGHSH and CDR2 LQKENI come from the germline V gene. Trimming left V 3 bases short and J 7 bases short, with 7 bases between. This CDR3 has 12 residues. Here the CDR3 reads CASSPDGNEQFF. CDR3 coding DNA: TGTGCCAGCTCACCGGATGGGAATGAGCAGTTCTTC.

This clonotype has at least ten counts. J is TRBJ1-2 and V is TRBV5-6, with D possibly TRBD1 on 6 matching bases. This CDR3 is 14 amino acids long. Trimming left V 4 bases short and J 2 bases short, with 12 bases between. The germline CDR1 and CDR2 sequences are SGHDT and YYEEEE. The CDR3 protein is CASSPAGQNYGYTF. DNA of the CDR3: TGTGCCAGCAGCCCGGCAGGACAGAACTATGGCTACACCTTC. The whole variable domain, filled in from reference TRBV5-6 and TRBJ1-2, reads DAGVTQSPTHLIKTRGQQVTLRCSPKSGHDTVSWYQQALGQGPQFIFQYYEEEERQRGNFPDRFSGHQFPNYSSELNVNALLLGDSALYLCASSPAGQNYGYTFGSGTRLTVV.

This clonotype was counted ten times or more. This sequence joins TRBV28 and TRBJ2-1; 7 positions match TRBD1. Per germline, CDR1 MDHEN and CDR2 SYDVKM. The ends lost 6 bases at V and 13 bases at J; junction bases unmatched: 12. The CDR3 consists of 13 residues. CDR3 amino acids: CASSTPQGQGQFF. The CDR3 region has the DNA TGTGCCAGCAGCACCCCACAGGGGCAGGGACAGTTCTTC.